The clone carrying this T cell receptor (beta chain) appeared a few times. This entry is derived from a study of spatial heterogeneity in lung cancer. Overall study context: Detection consistently yielded more beta chains than alpha chains.

The sample's time point: blood at routine non-recurrence follow-up after resection. Tumor, nontumor lung or frozen PBMC supplied whole RNA that was sequenced unsorted. Each CDR3 protein is one row after TCRdb ran MiXCR on the 5' RACE reads. The table shows around 110,000 distinct CDR3 sequences, with 12% occurring only once. The length of the CDR3 is 16 residues. V was pared by 0 bases and J by 0 bases, with 5 bases of the junction left unmatched. The V gene's germline CDR1 is MGHRA and CDR2 YSYEKL. The chain uses TRBV4-1 and TRBJ2-7, with 7 positions matching TRBD1. Source: PBMCs, taken at follow-up. This sequence was found in a male donor with early-stage non-small cell lung cancer. CDR3 residues: CASSQDSGGSSYEQYF. In DNA, the CDR3 is TGCGCCAGCAGCCAAGATTCAGGGGGTAGCTCCTACGAGCAGTACTTC.